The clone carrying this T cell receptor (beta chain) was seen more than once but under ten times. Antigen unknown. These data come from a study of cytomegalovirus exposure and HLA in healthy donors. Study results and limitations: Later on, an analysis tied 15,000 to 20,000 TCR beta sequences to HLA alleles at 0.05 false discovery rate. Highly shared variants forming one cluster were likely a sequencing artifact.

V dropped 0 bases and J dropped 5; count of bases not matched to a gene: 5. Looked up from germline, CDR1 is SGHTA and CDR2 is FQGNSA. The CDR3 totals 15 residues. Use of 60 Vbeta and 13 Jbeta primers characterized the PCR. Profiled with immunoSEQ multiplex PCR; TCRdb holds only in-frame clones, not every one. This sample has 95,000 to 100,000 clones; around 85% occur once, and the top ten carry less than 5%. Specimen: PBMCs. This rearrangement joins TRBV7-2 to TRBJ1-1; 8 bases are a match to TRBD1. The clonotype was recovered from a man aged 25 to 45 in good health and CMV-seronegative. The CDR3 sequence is CASSLAGGQGTEAFF. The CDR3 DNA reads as TGTGCCAGCAGCTTAGCCGGTGGACAGGGAACTGAAGCTTTCTTT.